The 11 T cell receptor beta chains reported below all come from one sample, sequenced in a study of patients and donors after allogeneic stem cell transplantation. MiXCR, applied by TCRdb to the RT-PCR reads, yields one record per CDR3 protein. The repertoire consists of 800,000 to 1,000,000 distinct CDR3 sequences, with more than 15% occurring once and the leading ten covering 6%. The specimen was blood, either unsorted or a sorted T cell fraction (not recorded which). All receptors come from a human donor who was either an allogeneic HSCT recipient or a stem cell or donor lymphocyte infusion donor (not recorded which). It is not recorded whose cells these are; they may come from a transplant donor.

The rearrangement joins TRBV7-9 to TRBJ2-1, with 8 bases matching TRBD2. This CDR3 contains 16 residues. V lost 2 bases to trimming and J lost 3 bases; unmatched junction nucleotides: 6. The germline V gene has CDR1 SEHNR and CDR2 FQNEAQ (reference sequence). CDR3 bases: TGTGCCAGCAGCTTAAGAGAGACTAGCGACTACAATGAGCAGTTCTTC. This gives the protein CASSLRETSDYNEQFF.

The chain joins TRBV19 to TRBJ1-5, with TRBD1 as a possible D gene (5 bases). The length of the CDR3 is 15 residues. Germline assignment: CDR1 LNHDA and CDR2 SQIVND (reference sequence). The germline V and J ends were trimmed by 3 bases and 7 bases, with 16 bases remaining between them. CDR3: CASSIGWGSNQPQHF. CDR3 in DNA: TGTGCCAGTAGTATCGGGTGGGGCAGTAACCAGCCCCAGCATTTT.

In this sample, this clonotype turned up a few times. The chain is built from TRBV27 and TRBJ1-2, with 8 nucleotides matching TRBD1. Germline CDR1 is MNHEY and CDR2 is SMNVEV (reference sequence). The CDR3 runs to 13 residues. The J segment lost 8 bases and the V segment lost 6 bases, leaving 8 bases of the junction unmatched. The CDR3 nucleotides read TGTGCCAGCAGCGCGGACAGGGTCAAGGGCTACACCTTC. As protein: CASSADRVKGYTF.

V and J are TRBV5-1 and TRBJ2-1, with D possibly matching TRBD2 (7 bases). V gave up 7 bases and J gave up 4 bases, with 15 bases separating them. Germline V gene lookup returns CDR1 SGHRS and CDR2 YFSETQ. CDR3 length: 14 residues. In DNA, the CDR3 is TGCGCCAGCGGTACTAAGGGGGGGTACAATGAGCAGTTCTTC. Translation gives CASGTKGGYNEQFF.

This clonotype has a count of ten or more. The genes are TRBV12-3 or TRBV12-4 and TRBJ2-1, with a weak D call TRBD1 (6 bases). Trimming cost V 4 bases and J 3 bases, with 10 bases left between them. The length of the CDR3 is 14 residues. CDR3 sequence: CASSSPDSYNEQFF. Written as DNA, the CDR3 is TGTGCCAGCAGTTCCCCGGACAGCTACAATGAGCAGTTCTTC.

Only a few counts were recorded for this clonotype. This chain uses TRBV12-3 or TRBV12-4 with TRBJ2-7, with D perhaps being TRBD1 or TRBD2 (6 bases each). The CDR3 loop spans 16 amino acids. Trimming removed 7 bases from V and 4 bases from J, with 23 bases in between. CDR3 sequence reads: CASTLGGGTSEYEQYF. CDR3 bases: TGTGCCAGCACCCTTGGGGGCGGGACCAGCGAGTACGAGCAGTACTTC.

This clonotype has just a few counts. CDR3 protein: CASSLDNRGHEQYF. In nucleotides, the CDR3 is TGTGCCAGCAGCTTAGATAACAGGGGCCACGAGCAGTACTTC. The chain recombines TRBV7-9 with TRBJ2-7; 7 bases map to TRBD1. The CDR3 is 14 residues long. From germline, CDR1 is SEHNR and CDR2 FQNEAQ (reference sequence). Unmatched junction bases numbered 5, after V lost 1 base and J lost 5 bases.

The sample holds a few counts of this clonotype. DNA for the CDR3: TGTGCCATCAGTCAAGGAGGGGTTCTGGGAGAGACCCAGTACTTC. Amino acids: CAISQGGVLGETQYF. This chain connects TRBV10-3 to TRBJ2-5, with D maybe TRBD2 (6 bases). Trimming stripped 5 bases from V and 4 bases from J, with 17 bases between. CDR3 length: 15 amino acids. CDR1 ENHRY and CDR2 SYGVKD come from the germline V gene.

At least ten counts were recorded for this clonotype. This chain links TRBV6-5 with TRBJ1-3; D is unresolved. The CDR3 is made up of 15 amino acids. V gave up 2 bases and J gave up 2 bases, with 10 bases separating them. Germline CDR1 is MNHEY and CDR2 is SVGAGI. In DNA, the CDR3 is TGTGCCAGCAGTTACGCGCGGACCCCTGGAAACACCATATATTTT. Its protein product is CASSYARTPGNTIYF.

V and J are TRBV7-9 and TRBJ1-1, with a possible D match to TRBD1 (5 bases). The germline gives CDR1 SEHNR, CDR2 FQNEAQ (reference sequence). This CDR3 comprises 14 residues. V was clipped by 4 bases and J by 1 base, with 10 bases between them. The CDR3 here is CASSSGPTNTEAFF. In nucleotides, the CDR3 is TGTGCCAGCAGCTCGGGACCGACGAACACTGAAGCTTTCTTT.

This clonotype was seen ten or more times. V usage is TRBV10-3 and J usage is TRBJ1-5; no clear D gene. From germline, CDR1 is ENHRY and CDR2 SYGVKD. The V and J ends lost 10 bases and 3 bases respectively, with 13 bases between them. CDR3 length equals 13 residues. The CDR3 region has the DNA TGTGCCACCCTGGAGAGGGTCAATCAGCCCCAGCATTTT. It translates to CATLERVNQPQHF.